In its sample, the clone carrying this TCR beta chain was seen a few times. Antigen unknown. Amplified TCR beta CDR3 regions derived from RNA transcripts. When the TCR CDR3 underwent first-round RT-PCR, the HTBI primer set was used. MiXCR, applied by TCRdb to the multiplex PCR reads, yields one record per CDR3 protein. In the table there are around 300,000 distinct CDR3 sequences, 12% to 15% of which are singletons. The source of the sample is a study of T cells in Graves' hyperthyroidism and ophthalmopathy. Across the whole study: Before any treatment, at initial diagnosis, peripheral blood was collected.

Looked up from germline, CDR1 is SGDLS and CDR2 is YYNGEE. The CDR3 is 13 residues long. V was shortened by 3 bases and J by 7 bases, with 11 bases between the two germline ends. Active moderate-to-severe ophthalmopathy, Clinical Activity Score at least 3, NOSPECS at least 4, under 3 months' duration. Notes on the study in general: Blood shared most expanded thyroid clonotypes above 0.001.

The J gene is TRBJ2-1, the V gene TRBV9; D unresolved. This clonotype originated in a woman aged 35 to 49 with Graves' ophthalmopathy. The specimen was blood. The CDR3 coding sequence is TGTGCCAGCAGCGCTATGGACCAAAATGAGCAGTTCTTC. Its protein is CASSAMDQNEQFF.